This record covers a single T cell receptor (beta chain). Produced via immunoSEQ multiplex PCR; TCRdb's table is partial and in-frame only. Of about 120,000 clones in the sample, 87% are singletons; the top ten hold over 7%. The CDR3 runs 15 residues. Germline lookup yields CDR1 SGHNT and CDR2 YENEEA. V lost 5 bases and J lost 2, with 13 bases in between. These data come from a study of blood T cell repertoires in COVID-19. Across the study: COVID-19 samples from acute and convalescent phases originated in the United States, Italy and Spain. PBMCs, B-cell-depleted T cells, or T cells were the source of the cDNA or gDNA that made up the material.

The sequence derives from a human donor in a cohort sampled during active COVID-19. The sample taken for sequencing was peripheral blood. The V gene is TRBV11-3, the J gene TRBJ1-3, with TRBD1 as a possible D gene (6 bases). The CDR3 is CASSLQQGAGNTIYF. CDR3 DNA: TGTGCCAGCAGCCTCCAACAGGGCGCTGGAAACACCATATATTTT.